The 29 T cell receptor beta chains below were found in one sample sequenced in a study of blood T cell repertoires in COVID-19. Only in-frame clones appear in the TCRdb table, and some are missing; sequencing was by immunoSEQ multiplex PCR. The sample comprises 110,000 to 150,000 clones, approximately 86% of which are singletons, and more than 5% rests with the top ten. Sequenced sample: PBMCs or T cells enriched from blood (not recorded which). All receptors derive from a woman aged 40-49 years who had recovered from COVID-19.

The chain couples TRBV7-3 to TRBJ2-6; maybe TRBD2 (6 bases). The germline V gene has CDR1 SGHTA and CDR2 FQGTGA. V gave up 2 bases and J gave up 0 bases, with 11 bases separating them. The CDR3 loop spans 17 amino acids. CDR3 nucleotide sequence: TGTGCCAGCAGCTTAGTTGCGGGGTCCTCTGGGGCCAACGTCCTGACTTTC. It specifies CASSLVAGSSGANVLTF.

This rearrangement joins TRBV15 to TRBJ2-1; weak D call: TRBD2 (6 bases). The CDR3 is 15 residues long. Germline V CDR1 and CDR2: LNHNV, YYDKDF (reference sequence). Deletions cut 3 bases from V and 7 bases from J, with 16 bases between. CDR3 bases: TGTGCCACCAGCAGCCGGGCGGGACTTGATAATGAGCAGTTCTTC. Translating gives CATSSRAGLDNEQFF.

This clone was found once. This rearrangement joins TRBV7-9 to TRBJ1-2; D gene unclear. V gave up 0 bases and J gave up 0 bases, with 8 bases separating them. This CDR3 comprises 15 residues. In germline, CDR1 is SEHNR, CDR2 FQNEAQ (reference sequence). The CDR3 spells CASSLAQETNYGYTF. The CDR3 bases are TGTGCCAGCAGCTTAGCGCAGGAAACTAACTATGGCTACACCTTC.

The rearrangement joins TRBV3-1 (or the pseudogene TRBV3-2) to TRBJ2-3; D might be TRBD2 (6 bases). Looked up from germline, CDR1 is LGHDT and CDR2 is YNNKEL (reference sequence). The CDR3 spans 12 residues. V lost 6 bases, J lost 5 bases, and 9 bases lay in between. This CDR3 reads CASRGAGDTQYF. In nucleotides, the CDR3 is TGTGCCAGCAGGGGAGCGGGAGATACGCAGTATTTT.

The gene calls are TRBV25-1 and TRBJ1-1; unclear D gene. The CDR3 spans 15 residues. Between the trimmed V and J ends, which lost 1 base and 3 bases, there was a span of 12 bases. From germline, CDR1 is MGHDK and CDR2 SYGVNS. In DNA, the CDR3 is TGTGCCAGCAGTGAATTGAGCGGGGTGGACACTGAAGCTTTCTTT. Protein: CASSELSGVDTEAFF.

The rearrangement links TRBV13 to TRBJ2-7; 10 positions match TRBD1. Looked up from germline, CDR1 is PRHDT and CDR2 is FYEKMQ (reference sequence). CDR3 length: 15 amino acids. Trimming removed 2 bases from V and 4 bases from J; junction bases left unmatched: 5. The CDR3 DNA reads as TGTGCCAGCAGCTTACCGGGACAGGGGATTTACGAGCAGTACTTC. It encodes CASSLPGQGIYEQYF.

V usage is TRBV4-2 and J usage is TRBJ1-5; 10 bases are a match to TRBD1. Per the germline V gene, CDR1 is LGHNA and CDR2 is YNFKEQ. J was trimmed by 6 bases and V by 1 base; bases with no gene match: 6. CDR3 length equals 16 residues. CDR3 sequence reads: CASSQGDRGRGQPQHF. CDR3 in DNA: TGTGCCAGCAGCCAAGGAGACAGGGGGCGCGGTCAGCCCCAGCATTTT.

The chain has TRBV9 and TRBJ2-7; 7 bases line up with TRBD1. CDR1 is SGDLS, CDR2 YYNGEE, per germline. The CDR3 loop spans 15 amino acids. The trim removed 0 bases at V and 0 bases at J, leaving 3 bases unmatched. CDR3 region: CASSVEGQSSYEQYF. The DNA for the CDR3 is TGTGCCAGCAGCGTAGAGGGACAGAGCTCCTACGAGCAGTACTTC.

The V and J genes are TRBV11-2 and TRBJ1-1, with D unresolved. Per the germline V gene, CDR1 is SGHAT and CDR2 is FQNNGV. This CDR3 has 14 amino acids. V was clipped by 5 bases and J by 0 bases, with 10 bases between them. CDR3 residues: CASSPVKMNTEAFF. CDR3 nucleotide sequence: TGTGCCAGCAGCCCGGTAAAAATGAACACTGAAGCTTTCTTT.

This clone was counted a few times. The rearrangement uses TRBV7-3 and TRBJ2-3; unclear D gene. V lost 4 bases, J lost 2 bases, and 7 bases lay in between. The CDR3 runs to 13 residues. The germline gives CDR1 SGHTA, CDR2 FQGTGA. CDR3 nucleotide sequence: TGTGCCAGCAGCTCCCTACCCACAGATACGCAGTATTTT. This sequence encodes CASSSLPTDTQYF.

The chain links TRBV9 to TRBJ1-2, with D possibly TRBD1 on 5 matching bases. From germline, CDR1 is SGDLS and CDR2 YYNGEE. V shed 0 bases and J shed 0 bases, with 9 bases lying between them. The CDR3 consists of 15 residues. The CDR3 bases are TGTGCCAGCAGCGTAGGGGGGGTTGCTAACTATGGCTACACCTTC. Its translation is CASSVGGVANYGYTF.

The CDR3 region is CASSPRTSGVNTGELFF. The CDR3 coding sequence is TGTGCCAGCAGCCCCAGGACTAGCGGAGTGAACACCGGGGAGCTGTTTTTT. The chain uses TRBV7-8 and TRBJ2-2, with 10 bases fitting TRBD2. Germline-derived CDR1 and CDR2 are SGHVS and FQNEAQ. Trimming removed 5 bases from V and 1 base from J; junction bases left unmatched: 7. CDR3 length: 17 residues.

The chain uses TRBV5-6 and TRBJ2-7; D might be TRBD1 (6 bases). The CDR3 consists of 15 residues. Germline values: CDR1 SGHDT, CDR2 YYEEEE. V was cut by 4 bases and J by 1 base, with 15 bases left in between. The CDR3 coding sequence is TGTGCCAGCAGCGGTCAGGGGCAGGGGTCCTACGAGCAGTACTTC. This codes for CASSGQGQGSYEQYF.

The rearrangement joins TRBV5-1 to TRBJ2-7; 9 positions match TRBD1. The germline V gene encodes CDR1 SGHRS and CDR2 YFSETQ. The CDR3 is made up of 14 amino acids. V gave up 4 bases and J gave up 0 bases; unmatched junction bases: 2. This chain's CDR3 is CASSEQGASYEQYF. CDR3 DNA sequence: TGCGCCAGCAGCGAACAGGGGGCCTCCTACGAGCAGTACTTC. Full variable domain (missing parts from reference TRBV5-1 and TRBJ2-7): KAGVTQTPRYLIKTRGQQVTLSCSPISGHRSVSWYQQTPGQGLQFLFEYFSETQRNKGNFPGRFSGRQFSNSRSEMNVSTLELGDSALYLCASSEQGASYEQYFGPGTRLTVT.

The chain employs TRBV3-1 (or the pseudogene TRBV3-2) and TRBJ2-5, with 8 bases identical to TRBD2. CDR1 is LGHDT, CDR2 YNNKEL, per germline (reference sequence). CDR3 length: 16 amino acids. Trimming at V came to 1 base and at J to 1 base, leaving 5 bases not matched to a gene. The CDR3 sequence: CASSQALAGSQETQYF. The CDR3 bases are TGTGCCAGCAGCCAAGCCTTAGCGGGGAGCCAAGAGACCCAGTACTTC.

This sequence joins TRBV6-5 and TRBJ1-6, with D unclear. The CDR3 contains 13 residues. CDR1 and CDR2 (germline): MNHEY, SVGAGI. Trimming stripped 4 bases from V and 9 bases from J, with 10 bases between. CDR3 nucleotide sequence: TGTGCCAGCAGTTCCGGGGATTTTTCACCCCTCCACTTT. Amino acids: CASSSGDFSPLHF.

This clone is a singleton in its sample. The CDR3 nucleotides read TGTGCCAGCAGTTTAAGGAGGGCCAACTATGGCTACACCTTC. Protein sequence: CASSLRRANYGYTF. The rearrangement links TRBV27 to TRBJ1-2; D remains ambiguous. Germline CDR1 and CDR2: MNHEY and SMNVEV (reference sequence). The CDR3 runs 14 residues. V lost 2 bases to trimming and J lost 2 bases, with 9 bases between them.

This chain links TRBV2 with TRBJ2-3; 7 nucleotides match TRBD2. After removal of 10 bases from V and 4 bases from J, the junction contained 14 bases not matched to a gene. The CDR3 has 15 residues. Germline loops: CDR1 SNHLY, CDR2 FYNNEI. DNA of the CDR3: TGTGCCATCTTACGTACGGGAGGAGTGGCAGATACGCAGTATTTT. This sequence encodes CAILRTGGVADTQYF.

This chain uses TRBV19 with TRBJ1-2; no definite D call. V lost 2 bases and J lost 0, with 19 bases in between. The CDR3 has 18 amino acids. The germline CDR1 and CDR2 sequences are LNHDA and SQIVND (reference sequence). CDR3 sequence reads: CASSIIRAAELTNYGYTF. CDR3 DNA: TGTGCCAGTAGTATAATCAGAGCGGCAGAGCTTACTAACTATGGCTACACCTTC.

This clone came up once. The chain employs TRBV19 and TRBJ2-7; TRBD2 aligns across 8 bases. Germline V lookup: CDR1 LNHDA, CDR2 SQIVND (reference sequence). The length of the CDR3 is 13 residues. V shed 2 bases, J shed 6 bases, and the junction held 3 bases outside the gene matches. DNA for the CDR3: TGTGCCAGTAGTATAAGCGGGAGAGGCGAGCAGTACTTC. It specifies CASSISGRGEQYF. Supplemented by reference TRBV19 and TRBJ2-7, the full variable domain reads DGGITQSPKYLFRKEGQNVTLSCEQNLNHDAMYWYRQDPGQGLRLIYYSQIVNDFQKGDIAEGYSVSREKKESFPLTVTSAQKNPTAFYLCASSISGRGEQYFGPGTRLTVT.

Remarks on this clone: At one end, the junction sequence differs from germline, possibly due to a read error. The chain carries TRBV30 and TRBJ2-7; D may be TRBD1 or TRBD2 (5 bases each). Germline V lookup: CDR1 GTSNPN, CDR2 SVGIG (reference sequence). The CDR3 is 13 residues long. DNA of the CDR3: TGTGCCGGGAGAAAAGGGGCGCACTACGAGCAGTACTTC. Translated: CAGRKGAHYEQYF.

This clone was recorded once. This rearrangement joins TRBV9 to TRBJ2-2; D might be TRBD2 (6 bases). Trimming took off 7 bases at V and 0 bases at J, with 13 bases between the two ends. This CDR3 has 15 amino acids. Germline CDR1 is SGDLS and CDR2 is YYNGEE. The CDR3 here is CASSLGGSNTGELFF. In nucleotides, the CDR3 is TGTGCCAGCTCCCTCGGGGGTTCGAACACCGGGGAGCTGTTTTTT. The full variable domain, its missing parts supplied by reference TRBV9 and TRBJ2-2, is DSGVTQTPKHLITATGQRVTLRCSPRSGDLSVYWYQQSLDQGLQFLIQYYNGEERAKGNILERFSAQQFPDLHSELNLSSLELGDSALYFCASSLGGSNTGELFFGEGSRLTVL.

This chain links TRBV3-1 (or the pseudogene TRBV3-2) with TRBJ2-7, with 9 bases fitting TRBD2. The CDR3 extends over 15 amino acids. Germline-derived CDR1 and CDR2 are LGHDT and YNNKEL (reference sequence). The trim removed 4 bases at V and 4 bases at J, leaving 8 bases unmatched. Here the CDR3 DNA reads TGTGCCAGCAGCCCATTAGCGGGAGTGGCTTACGAGCAGTACTTC. Translating gives CASSPLAGVAYEQYF.

The chain employs TRBV5-6 and TRBJ2-7; TRBD1 matches at 9 bases. Germline CDR1 reads SGHDT; CDR2 reads YYEEEE. The CDR3 is made up of 15 amino acids. V lost 4 bases to trimming and J lost 0 bases; unmatched junction nucleotides: 5. The CDR3 spells CASSPTGGGSYEQYF. The CDR3 DNA reads as TGTGCCAGCAGCCCTACAGGGGGCGGCTCCTACGAGCAGTACTTC.

The genes are TRBV7-2 and TRBJ2-3, with a weak D call TRBD2 (6 bases). Trimming shortened V by 1 base and J by 1 base, and 12 bases separated the two germline ends. The CDR3 is 16 residues long. Germline V gene sequence: CDR1 SGHTA, CDR2 FQGNSA. CDR3 region: CASSLELGEGTDTQYF. The CDR3 DNA is TGTGCCAGCAGCTTAGAGCTTGGGGAGGGCACAGATACGCAGTATTTT.

The J gene is TRBJ1-1, the V gene TRBV5-6; 7 bases match TRBD1. V lost 5 bases to trimming and J lost 4 bases; unmatched junction nucleotides: 11. Germline V gene sequence: CDR1 SGHDT, CDR2 YYEEEE. This CDR3 spans 15 amino acids. The CDR3 spells CASRLNRGRGTEAFF. The CDR3 bases are TGTGCCAGCAGGCTCAACAGGGGTAGAGGCACTGAAGCTTTCTTT.

As concerns this clone: In the same sample, other DNA sequences code for this CDR3. The rearrangement links TRBV20-1 to TRBJ2-1; D is unclear. The V gene lost 6 bases and the J gene lost 4 bases, with 7 bases spanning the gap. In germline, CDR1 is DFQATT, CDR2 SNEGSKA (reference sequence). The CDR3 has 11 residues. CDR3 coding DNA: TGCAGTGCGTCAGAATACAATGAGCAGTTCTTC. Its translation: CSASEYNEQFF.

This clone has just a few counts. The CDR3 reads CASSLPGYGYTF. The CDR3 DNA sequence: TGTGCCAGCAGCCTCCCAGGGTATGGCTACACCTTC. This chain uses TRBV9 with TRBJ1-2, with D tentatively TRBD1 (5 bases). Deletions cut 4 bases from V and 5 bases from J, with 9 bases between. Germline V gene sequence: CDR1 SGDLS, CDR2 YYNGEE. This CDR3 comprises 12 residues.

The chain employs TRBV7-9 and TRBJ2-1, with 9 nucleotides matching TRBD1. CDR1 and CDR2 from the germline V gene are SEHNR and FQNEAQ (reference sequence). Trimming took 2 bases from V and 6 from J; bases not matched to a gene: 5. The length of the CDR3 is 15 residues. The CDR3, as DNA: TGTGCCAGCAGCTTACCAGGGACAGGGTTCAATGAGCAGTTCTTC. Encoded protein: CASSLPGTGFNEQFF.